The 31 T cell receptor beta chains in this list originate from one sample, sequenced in a study of CD8 T cells in Susac syndrome. Roughly 0.5 to 1 ug RNA was reverse transcribed with random hexamers. TCRdb redid the calling of the immunoSEQ multiplex PCR reads with MiXCR, one entry per CDR3 protein. The data show 160,000 or so distinct CDR3 sequences, with roughly 94% seen just once and around 0.093% held by the top ten. What was sequenced was CD4+ T cells from PBMCs. The receptors derive from a human donor with multiple sclerosis.

The chain employs TRBV5-1 and TRBJ2-2; D is unclear. The germline CDR1 and CDR2 sequences are SGHRS and YFSETQ. This CDR3 is built from 14 residues. V shed 0 bases and J shed 0 bases, with 3 bases lying between them. CDR3 in DNA: TGCGCCAGCAGCTTGGATCCGAACACCGGGGAGCTGTTTTTT. This codes for CASSLDPNTGELFF.

This sequence joins TRBV12-5 and TRBJ1-1; D not certain. Germline CDR1 is LGHNT and CDR2 is FRNRAP. V lost 5 bases, J lost 1 base, and 14 bases lay in between. The CDR3 runs to 15 residues. The CDR3 DNA reads TGTGCTAGTGGTATCGCCCCGGACGGGAACACTGAAGCTTTCTTT. As protein: CASGIAPDGNTEAFF.

The genes are TRBV6-1 and TRBJ2-2; D remains ambiguous. Looked up from germline, CDR1 is MNHNS and CDR2 is SASEGT. The CDR3 has 14 residues. Trimming cost V 2 bases and J 4 bases, with 8 bases left between them. The CDR3 here is CASSEFSVTGELFF. The DNA for the CDR3 is TGTGCCAGCAGTGAATTTTCGGTCACCGGGGAGCTGTTTTTT.

The chain employs TRBV20-1 and TRBJ2-5; unclear D gene. CDR3 length: 13 residues. The germline V gene has CDR1 DFQATT and CDR2 SNEGSKA (reference sequence). V was pared by 6 bases and J by 4 bases, with 15 bases between. The DNA of the CDR3 is TGCAGTGCCCCGATAGCCGTCGGAGAGACCCAGTACTTC. It is translated as CSAPIAVGETQYF.

This clonotype was seen only once. The rearrangement joins TRBV30 to TRBJ1-5; 9 bases agree with TRBD1. Germline CDR1 is GTSNPN and CDR2 is SVGIG (reference sequence). The CDR3 has 15 amino acids. V dropped 4 bases and J dropped 1; count of bases not matched to a gene: 5. The CDR3 here is CAWNTGGRSNQPQHF. CDR3 coding DNA: TGTGCCTGGAACACAGGGGGCCGAAGCAATCAGCCCCAGCATTTT.

This chain joins TRBV18 and TRBJ1-1; 9 nucleotides agree with TRBD1. This CDR3 contains 14 residues. Germline CDR1 and CDR2: KGHSH and LQKENI. V shed 2 bases and J 5 bases; nucleotides not matched to a gene: 3. The CDR3, as DNA: TGTGCCAGCTCACCATGGACAGGGGAAACTGAAGCTTTCTTT. Residues: CASSPWTGETEAFF.

The rearrangement links TRBV6-6 to TRBJ2-1; no reliable D call. This CDR3 has 13 amino acids. Trimming cost V 2 bases and J 8 bases, with 10 bases left between them. In germline, CDR1 is MNHNY, CDR2 SVGAGI (reference sequence). CDR3 bases: TGTGCCAGCAGTTACGAGCCACGGGATGAGCAGTTCTTC. Translated: CASSYEPRDEQFF.

The chain carries TRBV6-1 and TRBJ2-3; D unresolved. The V gene lost 6 bases and the J gene lost 0 bases, with 16 bases spanning the gap. Germline V CDR1 and CDR2: MNHNS, SASEGT. The CDR3 contains 16 residues. In nucleotides, the CDR3 is TGTGCCAGCAGCGAAACCGAGGCGGAAAGCACAGATACGCAGTATTTT. Translated: CASSETEAESTDTQYF.

The rearrangement uses TRBV20-1 and TRBJ1-4; D gene ambiguous. The V gene lost 3 bases and the J gene lost 3 bases, with 8 bases spanning the gap. The CDR3 is 13 residues long. Germline V CDR1 and CDR2: DFQATT, SNEGSKA (reference sequence). The CDR3: CSARDGSNEKLFF. The CDR3 DNA reads TGCAGTGCTAGGGACGGCTCTAATGAAAAACTGTTTTTT.

The rearrangement uses TRBV25-1 and TRBJ2-6; D is possibly TRBD1 or TRBD2 (5 bases each). From germline, CDR1 is MGHDK and CDR2 SYGVNS. The germline V and J ends were trimmed by 4 bases and 2 bases, with 15 bases remaining between them. The CDR3 is 17 amino acids. This chain's CDR3 is CASSARGGEAGANVLTF. The CDR3 DNA reads TGTGCCAGCAGTGCCCGTGGGGGAGAAGCTGGGGCCAACGTCCTGACTTTC.

The V gene is TRBV19, the J gene TRBJ1-1, with TRBD1 identical over 7 bases. This CDR3 comprises 13 residues. Germline assignment: CDR1 LNHDA and CDR2 SQIVND (reference sequence). V lost 5 bases to trimming and J lost 11 bases; unmatched junction nucleotides: 11. CDR3 coding DNA: TGTGCCAGTAGTCCCGAGACAGGGATTGGGGCTTTCTTT. It is translated as CASSPETGIGAFF.

This clonotype came up once. The rearrangement uses TRBV7-8 and TRBJ1-3; D is unclear. The CDR3 totals 15 residues. Deletions cut 5 bases from V and 0 bases from J, with 11 bases between. Germline CDR1 is SGHVS and CDR2 is FQNEAQ. The CDR3 protein is CASSPAGFSGNTIYF. CDR3 DNA: TGTGCCAGCAGCCCGGCGGGTTTCTCTGGAAACACCATATATTTT.

This clonotype occurred once. The chain recombines TRBV10-3 with TRBJ2-7, with 7 positions matching TRBD1. Per the germline V gene, CDR1 is ENHRY and CDR2 is SYGVKD. Trimming cost V 10 bases and J 5 bases; bases outside gene matches: 8. This CDR3 spans 12 amino acids. This CDR3 is CANGDSYDEQYF. CDR3 bases: TGTGCCAACGGGGACAGCTACGACGAGCAGTACTTC.

The gene calls are TRBV7-2 and TRBJ1-1; perhaps TRBD1 as D (6 bases). Germline lookup yields CDR1 SGHTA and CDR2 FQGNSA. CDR3 length: 16 residues. V lost 3 bases to trimming and J lost 0 bases, with 14 bases between them. The CDR3 sequence is CASSFPQGKLNTEAFF. CDR3 nucleotides: TGTGCCAGCAGCTTCCCTCAGGGGAAGCTGAACACTGAAGCTTTCTTT.

The chain is built from TRBV7-9 and TRBJ1-5; 9 nucleotides align to TRBD1. There are 16 residues in the CDR3. With V trimmed by 5 bases and J by 0 bases, 5 bases remained unmatched. CDR1 and CDR2 from the germline V gene are SEHNR and FQNEAQ (reference sequence). The CDR3 DNA sequence: TGTGCCAGCAGCCGCGGGACAGGGAATAGCAATCAGCCCCAGCATTTT. Protein sequence: CASSRGTGNSNQPQHF.

The chain combines TRBV12-5 with TRBJ2-3; no firm D call. V was clipped by 8 bases and J by 6 bases, with 18 bases between them. The CDR3 has 14 residues. Germline V gene data show CDR1 as LGHNT and CDR2 as FRNRAP. CDR3 protein: CASQMTVGPDTQYF. The DNA for the CDR3 is TGTGCTAGTCAAATGACCGTAGGACCTGATACGCAGTATTTT.

The chain joins TRBV20-1 to TRBJ2-3; perhaps TRBD2 as D (6 bases). CDR1 DFQATT and CDR2 SNEGSKA come from the germline V gene (reference sequence). V lost 6 bases to trimming and J lost 2 bases, with 12 bases between them. This CDR3 has 13 amino acids. Here the CDR3 reads CSARDSYTDTQYF. Here the CDR3 DNA reads TGCAGTGCCAGGGACTCCTACACAGATACGCAGTATTTT.

The J gene is TRBJ1-1, the V gene TRBV6-5, with TRBD1 matching 8 bases. The CDR3 extends over 17 amino acids. The junction had 10 bases not matched to a gene; V was cut back by 4 bases and J by 0 bases. CDR1 MNHEY and CDR2 SVGAGI come from the germline V gene. In DNA form, the CDR3 reads TGTGCCAGCAGTTTCGGATGGACAGGGTGTATGAACACTGAAGCTTTCTTT. Translated, it gives CASSFGWTGCMNTEAFF.

The CDR3 coding sequence is TGTGCCAGCAGTGAGGGGTACTACAATGAGCAGTTCTTC. Protein product: CASSEGYYNEQFF. This chain joins TRBV25-1 and TRBJ2-1; D call uncertain. V dropped 3 bases and J dropped 3 bases, with 6 bases sitting between them. The CDR3 runs to 13 residues. Germline CDR1 MGHDK, CDR2 SYGVNS.

The chain recombines TRBV20-1 with TRBJ1-1; D might be TRBD1 (5 bases). Germline lookup yields CDR1 DFQATT and CDR2 SNEGSKA (reference sequence). This CDR3 contains 13 residues. The V end was cut by 6 bases, the J end by 1 base, with 12 bases between. CDR3 coding DNA: TGCAGTGCAACCGGGACGAGGAACACTGAAGCTTTCTTT. Translated, it gives CSATGTRNTEAFF.

The chain employs TRBV7-9 and TRBJ1-5, with D possibly TRBD1 on 5 matching bases. V lost 2 bases to trimming and J lost 0 bases, with 8 bases between them. CDR3 length: 15 amino acids. CDR1 is SEHNR, CDR2 FQNEAQ, per germline (reference sequence). The CDR3 sequence is CASSLSGYSNQPQHF. In DNA, the CDR3 is TGTGCCAGCAGCTTATCAGGGTATAGCAATCAGCCCCAGCATTTT.

The chain carries TRBV30 and TRBJ2-7; D not resolved. In germline, CDR1 is GTSNPN, CDR2 SVGIG (reference sequence). V was pared by 2 bases and J by 4 bases, with 9 bases between. This CDR3 comprises 12 residues. DNA of the CDR3: TGTGCCTGGAGTACGACAAATTACGAGCAGTACTTC. Translating gives CAWSTTNYEQYF.

The V and J genes are TRBV4-3 and TRBJ1-1; the D gene is possibly TRBD1 (6 bases). The CDR3 totals 16 residues. CDR1 and CDR2 (germline): LGHNA, YSLEER. V lost 0 bases and J lost 4, with 15 bases in between. The CDR3 region is CASSQDLTGGGTEAFF. The CDR3 DNA sequence: TGCGCCAGCAGCCAAGATTTGACAGGCGGGGGCACTGAAGCTTTCTTT.

The rearrangement links TRBV28 to TRBJ2-1, with D possibly being TRBD2 (6 bases). V shed 10 bases and J shed 3 bases, with 19 bases lying between them. The CDR3 consists of 15 residues. CDR1 is MDHEN and CDR2 is SYDVKM in the germline V gene. As DNA, the CDR3 is TGTGCCACCTTAATCCCGGGACTTTACTACAATGAGCAGTTCTTC. This translates into CATLIPGLYYNEQFF.

The chain uses TRBV3-1 and TRBJ2-7; D gene uncertain. The CDR3 runs 12 residues. The germline gives CDR1 LGHDT, CDR2 YNNKEL (reference sequence). V was clipped by 4 bases and J by 6 bases, with 10 bases between them. CDR3 region: CASSRDLSEQYF. In DNA, the CDR3 is TGTGCCAGCAGCCGAGACCTCTCCGAGCAGTACTTC.

This clonotype appeared a few times. The gene calls are TRBV7-9 and TRBJ1-2, with D possibly being TRBD1 (6 bases). The V end was cut by 8 bases, the J end by 4 bases, with 14 bases between. The CDR3 length is 13 residues. Germline V CDR1 and CDR2: SEHNR, FQNEAQ (reference sequence). The CDR3 DNA reads TGTGCCAGCTCTCCGGACAGAACCTATGGCTACACCTTC. It specifies CASSPDRTYGYTF.

The chain combines TRBV3-1 with TRBJ2-2; 12 bases are a match to TRBD2. CDR1 is LGHDT and CDR2 is YNNKEL in the germline V gene (reference sequence). V dropped 7 bases and J dropped 5; count of bases not matched to a gene: 5. The CDR3 spans 15 residues. The CDR3 bases are TGTGCCAGCACCCTCGGACTAGCGGGGACCGGGGAGCTGTTTTTT. Amino acids: CASTLGLAGTGELFF.

This chain joins TRBV6-1 and TRBJ2-7; unclear D gene. Germline assignment: CDR1 MNHNS and CDR2 SASEGT. V lost 3 bases and J lost 3, with 12 bases in between. CDR3 length equals 14 residues. The CDR3 region has the DNA TGTGCCAGCAGTGAGTTCCCTGTTTACTACGAGCAGTACTTC. Encoded protein: CASSEFPVYYEQYF.

There are a few counts of this clonotype. The V call is TRBV18, the J call TRBJ1-2; D possibly corresponds to TRBD1 (5 bases). V shed 2 bases and J shed 3 bases, with 7 bases lying between them. The CDR3 totals 13 residues. Germline V gene data show CDR1 as KGHSH and CDR2 as LQKENI. The CDR3 DNA follows: TGTGCCAGCTCACCAGTGGGGGACTATGGCTACACCTTC. Protein: CASSPVGDYGYTF.

V and J are TRBV12-3 or TRBV12-4 and TRBJ2-7; 7 positions match TRBD1. The CDR3 runs to 13 residues. V gave up 6 bases and J gave up 6 bases; unmatched junction bases: 8. In nucleotides, the CDR3 is TGTGCCAGCAGACTCGGGACAGTAGGCGAGCAGTACTTC. Its protein is CASRLGTVGEQYF.

The chain uses TRBV23-1 and TRBJ2-1; D is unresolved. TRBV23-1 is an ORF; its function is uncertain. The CDR3 spans 18 residues. Trimming removed 2 bases at V and 3 bases at J, with 20 bases between. The CDR3 is CASSQPPDSQDLYNEQFF. In nucleotides, the CDR3 is TGCGCCAGCAGTCAACCCCCCGACTCCCAGGACCTCTACAATGAGCAGTTCTTC.